This T cell receptor beta chain was recovered during a study of CD8 T cells in ankylosing spondylitis. Study conclusions and caveats: About 8 highly homologous variants made up a TCR beta motif that seemed to typify ankylosing spondylitis blood.

The V end lost 6 bases, the J end lost 0 bases, and 11 bases lay between the germline ends. Per the germline V gene, CDR1 is SQVTM and CDR2 is ANQGSEA. There are 13 residues in the CDR3. This clonotype has only a few counts. Its cognate antigen is unknown. A single record per CDR3 protein comes from TCRdb applying MiXCR to the 5' RACE reads. The data contain approximately 500,000 distinct CDR3 sequences, 12% of them seen just once; the ten biggest clones take up under 7.5%. What was sequenced was blood, either unsorted or a sorted T cell fraction (not recorded which). The chain has TRBV29-1 and TRBJ2-5; unclear D gene. This clonotype was obtained from a male donor with ankylosing spondylitis. The CDR3 sequence: CSVALDNQETQYF. CDR3 DNA: TGCAGCGTGGCCCTAGACAACCAAGAGACCCAGTACTTC.